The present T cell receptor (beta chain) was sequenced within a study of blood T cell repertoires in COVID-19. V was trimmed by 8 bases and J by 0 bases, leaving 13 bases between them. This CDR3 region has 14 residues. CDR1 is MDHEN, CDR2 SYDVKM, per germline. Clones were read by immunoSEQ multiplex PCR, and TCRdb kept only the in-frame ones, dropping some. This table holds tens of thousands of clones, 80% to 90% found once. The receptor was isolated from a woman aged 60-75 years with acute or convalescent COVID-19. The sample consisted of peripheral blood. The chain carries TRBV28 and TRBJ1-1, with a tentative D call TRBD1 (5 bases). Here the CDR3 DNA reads TGTGCCAGCCTCGGAGCAGGGATGAACACTGAAGCTTTCTTT. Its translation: CASLGAGMNTEAFF.